Below, 2 T cell receptor beta chains from the same sample are listed, as sequenced in a study of T cell changes during pregnancy in multiple sclerosis. Only in-frame clones appear in the TCRdb table, and some are missing; sequencing was by immunoSEQ multiplex PCR. This table holds just under 80,000 clones, about 93% found once. The source material was peripheral blood, sampled in the first trimester of pregnancy. These receptors were obtained from a female donor with multiple sclerosis, enrolled in a pregnancy study.

DNA for the CDR3: TGCGCCAGCAGCCAAGTGGGGGGACGTAGCAATCAGCCCCAGCATTTT. Protein: CASSQVGGRSNQPQHF. V gene TRBV4-1 combines with J gene TRBJ1-5, with D perhaps matching TRBD1 (5 bases). Trimming pared 1 base from V and 0 bases from J, leaving 10 bases between. Germline V CDR1 and CDR2: MGHRA, YSYEKL. This CDR3 comprises 16 residues.

The chain recombines TRBV19 with TRBJ1-1; D unclear. Germline V CDR1 and CDR2: LNHDA, SQIVND (reference sequence). The germline V and J ends were trimmed by 7 bases and 3 bases, with 9 bases remaining between them. The CDR3 runs 12 residues. The CDR3 reads CASIDWDTEAFF. The DNA of the CDR3 is TGTGCCAGTATCGACTGGGACACTGAAGCTTTCTTT.